This T cell receptor (beta chain) was captured in a study of cytomegalovirus exposure and HLA in healthy donors. Study-level findings and limits: The listing of roughly 160 TCR beta chains classed them as cytomegalovirus-associated.

In its sample, this clone was seen once. Its target is not known. Trimming stripped 3 bases from V and 6 bases from J, with 11 bases between. This CDR3 contains 14 residues. CDR1 and CDR2 from the germline V gene are SGHVS and FNYEAQ. All donors participated as healthy donors of bone marrow. The study ran its PCR with 60 Vbeta and 13 Jbeta primers. Profiled with immunoSEQ multiplex PCR; TCRdb holds only in-frame clones, not every one. The sample holds 200,000 to 250,000 clones, more than 65% seen once. This chain uses TRBV7-6 with TRBJ1-4, with D perhaps TRBD1 (5 bases). The clonotype was recovered from a woman aged 30 to 39 in good health and CMV-seronegative. Source material: PBMCs. The CDR3 nucleotides are TGTGCCAGCAGCTTTGGGGGAGGGGATGAAAAACTGTTTTTT. Its translation is CASSFGGGDEKLFF.